The clone carrying this TCR beta chain occurred many times. With 3 bases removed from V and 1 base from J, the gap between germline ends came to 13 bases. Germline CDR1 and CDR2: MNHNS and SASEGT. The CDR3 consists of 15 residues. From RNA transcripts, TCR beta CDR3 regions were amplified. Primed by the HTBI set, a first-round RT-PCR was run on the TCR CDR3. A single record per CDR3 protein comes from TCRdb applying MiXCR to the multiplex PCR reads. Here the sample spans a few hundred thousand distinct CDR3 sequences, approximately 14% being singletons. It was uncontrolled infection, other autoimmune disease, pregnancy or lactation that excluded patients. The data were taken from a study of T cells in Graves' hyperthyroidism and ophthalmopathy. Study as a whole: Upon initial diagnosis and before any treatment, peripheral blood was collected.

The sequencing input was blood. The chain has TRBV6-1 and TRBJ2-7; D possibly corresponds to TRBD1 (6 bases). This TCR was sampled from a woman between 40 and 50 years old with Graves' hyperthyroidism. In DNA form, the CDR3 reads TGTGCCAGCAGTGACCCTTTAGGGGGTTCCTACGAGCAGTACTTC. Protein sequence: CASSDPLGGSYEQYF.